These T cell receptor beta chains were read from a single sample in a study of T cells in Graves' hyperthyroidism and ophthalmopathy. TCRdb analysed the multiplex PCR reads with MiXCR anew, one entry per CDR3 protein. This sample yields 500,000 or so distinct CDR3 sequences, of which roughly 15% are seen a single time; approximately 15% belongs to the top ten. The specimen sequenced was blood. The receptors come from a woman aged 18-29 years with Graves' ophthalmopathy. CDR3s include the opening cysteine and the closing phenylalanine or tryptophan. The order of the fields is D gene, V gene, CDR3 length, J gene, clone size, CDR3 protein, CDR3 DNA. The D gene is left open where the match is weak. A row's size may be missing; if present it is once, few, many or a size class.

>.|TRBV28|14|TRBJ2-5|many
CASSLRRVQETQYF
TGTGCCAGCAGTTTAAGGAGGGTACAAGAGACCCAGTACTTC
>TRBD1|TRBV6-2/TRBV6-3|16|TRBJ1-6|.
CASRYTGGAYNSPLHF
TGTGCCAGCAGGTACACAGGGGGCGCCTATAATTCACCCCTCCACTTT
>TRBD1|TRBV10-1|16|TRBJ2-3|many
CASSEFHRGEADTQYF
TGCGCCAGCAGTGAGTTTCACAGGGGAGAGGCAGATACGCAGTATTTT
>.|TRBV6-2/TRBV6-3|17|TRBJ1-1|few
CASSPGTPDARDTEAFF
TGTGCCAGCAGTCCCGGGACGCCTGACGCGAGGGACACTGAAGCTTTCTTT
>.|TRBV24-1|15|TRBJ2-1|.
CATSESGGPYDEQFF
TGTGCCACCAGTGAGTCCGGCGGTCCGTACGATGAGCAGTTCTTC
>.|TRBV7-2|14|TRBJ2-3|many
CASTPEARMGTQYF
TGTGCCAGCACCCCGGAAGCCCGTATGGGTACGCAGTATTTT
>TRBD2|TRBV7-6|19|TRBJ2-5|.
CASSLDSGLAGGLQETQYF
TGTGCCAGCAGCTTAGACTCGGGACTAGCGGGGGGTTTACAAGAGACCCAGTACTTC
>.|TRBV6-2/TRBV6-3|14|TRBJ2-3|many
CASSLQDSTDTQYF
TGTGCCAGCAGTTTACAGGATAGCACAGATACGCAGTATTTT
>TRBD2|TRBV30|15|TRBJ2-7|.
CAWGVLAGVTYEQYF
TGTGCCTGGGGGGTACTAGCGGGCGTTACCTACGAGCAGTACTTC
>.|TRBV13|16|TRBJ2-7|.
CASSRIPGHTDYEQYF
TGTGCCAGCAGCCGCATCCCGGGACATACTGATTACGAGCAGTACTTC
>.|TRBV18|14|TRBJ2-7|many
CASSPISGFSEQYF
TGTGCCAGCTCACCCATTTCGGGATTCTCCGAGCAGTACTTC
>.|TRBV11-3|16|TRBJ2-2|many
CASSLGDTTNTGELFF
TGTGCCAGCAGCCTTGGGGACACGACGAACACCGGGGAGCTGTTTTTT
>.|TRBV25-1|13|TRBJ1-1|.
CASSAGAPTEAFF
TGTGCCAGCAGTGCAGGGGCGCCCACTGAAGCTTTCTTT
>.|TRBV2|16|TRBJ1-4|many
CASSARRGTTNEKLFF
TGTGCCAGCAGTGCGAGGAGGGGTACAACTAATGAAAAACTGTTTTTT
>.|TRBV5-1|18|TRBJ1-2|many
CASSLDLPSWERNYGYTF
TGCGCCAGCAGCTTGGATTTACCGAGTTGGGAAAGAAACTATGGCTACACCTTC
>TRBD1|TRBV9|16|TRBJ1-1|.
CASSIRDSLEVEWAFF
TGTGCCAGCAGCATCCGGGACAGTTTAGAGGTAGAGTGGGCTTTCTTT
>.|TRBV6-6|16|TRBJ2-7|once
CASSYSVATSSYEQYF
TGTGCCAGCAGTTACTCGGTGGCGACGAGCTCCTACGAGCAGTACTTC
>TRBD2|TRBV29-1|14|TRBJ2-1|many
CSVEGLAGINEQFF
TGCAGCGTTGAGGGTCTAGCGGGGATTAATGAGCAGTTCTTC
>.|TRBV20-1|12|TRBJ2-5|.
CSARAGEETQYF
TGCAGTGCTAGAGCGGGGGAAGAGACCCAGTACTTC
>.|TRBV28|16|TRBJ2-6|.
CATRGPGHSGANVLTF
TGTGCCACCCGAGGGCCAGGCCACTCTGGGGCCAACGTCCTGACTTTC
>TRBD2|TRBV5-1|15|TRBJ2-7|few
CASSLDASGSDEQYF
TGCGCCAGCAGCTTGGATGCTAGCGGGAGTGACGAGCAGTACTTC
>TRBD2|TRBV20-1|14|TRBJ2-7|many
CSASRIAGGYEQYF
TGCAGTGCTAGTCGGATAGCGGGTGGGTACGAGCAGTACTTC
>TRBD2|TRBV5-1|19|TRBJ2-3|few
CASSSGEIFGLAGTDTQYF
TGCGCCAGCAGCTCCGGGGAGATTTTTGGACTAGCGGGCACAGATACGCAGTATTTT
>.|TRBV28|17|TRBJ1-2|many
CASSTINRVSTDYGYTF
TGTGCCAGCAGCACTATTAACAGGGTATCGACTGATTATGGCTACACCTTC
>.|TRBV5-1|12|TRBJ2-1|.
CASRSGSNEQFF
TGCGCCAGCAGGTCTGGGAGCAATGAGCAGTTCTTC
>TRBD2|TRBV12-3/TRBV12-4|15|TRBJ2-1|.
CASSLVLAGNNEQFF
TGTGCCAGCAGTTTAGTACTAGCGGGAAACAATGAGCAGTTCTTC
>TRBD1|TRBV20-1|16|TRBJ2-7|few
CSARDWTGRDSYEQYF
TGCAGTGCTAGAGATTGGACAGGACGGGACTCCTACGAGCAGTACTTC
>TRBD1|TRBV28|14|TRBJ2-7|many
CASRFRDRSYEQYF
TGTGCCAGCAGATTCCGGGACAGGAGCTACGAGCAGTACTTC
>.|TRBV27|14|TRBJ1-5|few
CASSSLRSRQPQHF
TGTGCCAGCAGTTCACTCAGGTCCAGGCAGCCCCAGCATTTT
>TRBD1|TRBV11-2|14|TRBJ1-1|.
CASSLKQGWEEAFF
TGTGCCAGCAGCCTCAAACAGGGGTGGGAGGAAGCTTTCTTT
>.|TRBV3-1|15|TRBJ2-5|many
CASRPFDRRQETQYF
TGTGCCAGCAGACCCTTCGACAGGCGCCAAGAGACCCAGTACTTC
>TRBD1|TRBV12-3/TRBV12-4|14|TRBJ1-4|many
CASRRQGAREKLFF
TGTGCCAGCAGGCGACAGGGGGCAAGAGAAAAACTGTTTTTT
>.|TRBV12-3/TRBV12-4|12|TRBJ2-1|.
CASSSNSYEQFF
TGTGCCAGCAGCTCCAACAGTTACGAGCAGTTCTTC
>.|TRBV28|15|TRBJ1-5|many
CASSFRGWDNQPQHF
TGTGCCAGCAGTTTTCGAGGGTGGGACAATCAGCCCCAGCATTTT
>.|TRBV5-1|18|TRBJ1-2|many
CASSSYWPTPTEPYGYTF
TGCGCCAGCAGCTCCTATTGGCCTACCCCGACAGAACCCTATGGCTACACCTTC
>TRBD1|TRBV30|16|TRBJ1-2|many
CAWMAGQEITNYGYTF
TGTGCCTGGATGGCGGGACAGGAAATAACTAACTATGGCTACACCTTC
>.|TRBV11-1|15|TRBJ2-5|.
CASSLEVVGQETQYF
TGTGCCAGCAGCTTAGAAGTGGTAGGGCAAGAGACCCAGTACTTC
>TRBD2|TRBV28|13|TRBJ2-1|.
CASTLRQRGEQFF
TGTGCCAGCACCCTCAGACAGCGGGGTGAGCAGTTCTTC
>.|TRBV10-3|13|TRBJ2-1|many
CAISESVGGEQFF
TGTGCCATCAGTGAGTCGGTAGGAGGTGAGCAGTTCTTC
>.|TRBV11-2|16|TRBJ1-1|.
CASSLGRLRVNTEAFF
TGTGCCAGCAGCTTAGGCCGGTTAAGGGTGAACACTGAAGCTTTCTTT
>.|TRBV6-1|15|TRBJ1-1|.
CASSDEGLPGTEAFF
TGTGCCAGCAGTGACGAGGGGCTGCCTGGCACTGAAGCTTTCTTT
>.|TRBV19|16|TRBJ1-5|.
CASSTPRGTKIQPQHF
TGTGCCAGTAGTACCCCCCGCGGGACAAAGATTCAGCCCCAGCATTTT
>.|TRBV4-1|15|TRBJ1-1|many
CASSQAQGLNTEAFF
TGCGCCAGCAGCCAAGCCCAGGGATTGAACACTGAAGCTTTCTTT
>TRBD1|TRBV6-1|15|TRBJ2-7|many
CASSLTGTDSYEQYF
TGTGCCAGCAGTCTGACCGGGACAGACTCCTACGAGCAGTACTTC
>TRBD1|TRBV2|15|TRBJ1-2|few
CASSEVGQGAYGYTF
TGTGCCAGCAGTGAAGTAGGACAGGGGGCTTATGGCTACACCTTC
>TRBD2|TRBV6-1|15|TRBJ2-5|.
CASNLLAGAEETQYF
TGTGCCAGCAACCTATTAGCGGGGGCGGAGGAGACCCAGTACTTC
>.|TRBV29-1|13|TRBJ1-2|once
CSTRGEGIGGYTF
TGCAGCACGAGGGGGGAAGGGATCGGAGGCTACACCTTC
>.|TRBV6-1|18|TRBJ2-5|once
CASSDPGRIGEKQETQYF
TGTGCCAGCAGTGACCCCGGGAGAATCGGGGAAAAACAAGAGACCCAGTACTTC
>.|TRBV5-1|15|TRBJ2-1|many
CASSFDRPHYNEQFF
TGCGCCAGCAGCTTTGACAGGCCACACTACAATGAGCAGTTCTTC
>.|TRBV4-1|18|TRBJ2-1|.
CASSQDLWRLAPYNEQFF
TGCGCCAGCAGCCAAGATCTCTGGCGGCTAGCCCCCTACAATGAGCAGTTCTTC
>.|TRBV5-1|15|TRBJ2-1|many
CASSHRDLTYNEQFF
TGCGCCAGCAGCCACCGGGACCTAACCTACAATGAGCAGTTCTTC
>TRBD2|TRBV28|15|TRBJ2-7|many
CASSLGLAGFYEQYF
TGTGCCAGCAGTTTAGGACTAGCGGGTTTCTACGAGCAGTACTTC
>.|TRBV6-2/TRBV6-3|15|TRBJ2-7|many
CASSYSMADTYEQYF
TGTGCCAGCAGTTACTCGATGGCCGATACCTACGAGCAGTACTTC
>TRBD2|TRBV10-3|14|TRBJ2-1|few
CAISELASGGEQFF
TGTGCCATCAGTGAGTTGGCTAGCGGGGGTGAGCAGTTCTTC
>.|TRBV20-1|14|TRBJ1-1|.
CSARAPTGGTEAFF
TGCAGTGCTAGAGCCCCGACGGGTGGGACTGAAGCTTTCTTT
>TRBD1|TRBV11-2|14|TRBJ2-7|many
CASSFGQESYEQYF
TGTGCCAGCAGCTTTGGACAGGAGTCCTACGAGCAGTACTTC
>.|TRBV6-1|15|TRBJ1-1|few
CASSLLGPPNTEAFF
TGTGCCAGCAGTCTCTTGGGACCTCCGAACACTGAAGCTTTCTTT
>.|TRBV6-1|14|TRBJ1-1|many
CASSNHGGSTEAFF
TGTGCCAGCAGTAATCACGGGGGAAGCACTGAAGCTTTCTTT